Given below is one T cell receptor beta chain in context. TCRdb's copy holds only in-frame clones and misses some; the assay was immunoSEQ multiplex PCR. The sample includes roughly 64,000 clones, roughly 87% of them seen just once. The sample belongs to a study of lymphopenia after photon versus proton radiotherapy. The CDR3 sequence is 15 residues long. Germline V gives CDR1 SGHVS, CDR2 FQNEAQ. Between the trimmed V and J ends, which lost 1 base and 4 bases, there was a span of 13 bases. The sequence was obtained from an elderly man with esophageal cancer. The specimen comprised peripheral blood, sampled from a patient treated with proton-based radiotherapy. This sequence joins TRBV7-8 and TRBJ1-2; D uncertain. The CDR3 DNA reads TGTGCCAGCAGCTTAGGAGGTCGTTTCCTCTATGGCTACACCTTC. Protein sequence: CASSLGGRFLYGYTF.